A single sample gave rise to the 21 T cell receptor beta chains below, sequenced in a study of T cell responses to AZD1222 COVID-19 vaccine (dated by TCRdb to the early 2020s). The sample's time point label, in plain terms: about 28 days (+/-7) after the second vaccine dose. The library was obtained by the immunoSEQ multiplex PCR assay. TCRdb took over this immuneACCESS table, retaining in-frame rearrangements with V and J assigned. Such tables are incomplete; in checked studies, under half of the missing clones stem from an unresolved V gene, and the remainder is unexplained. The sample table contains 80,000 to 90,000 clones; only one count was recorded for less than 90% of them. The top ten hold about 5% of the sample. The sequences come from peripheral blood, collected 28 days after the second AZD1222 dose. Source of these receptors: an adult who received the AZD1222 COVID-19 vaccine.

The chain uses TRBV3-1 (or the pseudogene TRBV3-2) and TRBJ1-1; D is uncertain. Trimming cost V 2 bases and J 3 bases, with 7 bases left between them. The CDR3 totals 13 residues. CDR1 and CDR2 (germline): LGHDT, YNNKEL (reference sequence). The CDR3 DNA is TGTGCCAGCAGCCAATCTACAGACACTGAAGCTTTCTTT. Amino acids: CASSQSTDTEAFF.

The chain is built from TRBV18 and TRBJ1-1; weak D call: TRBD1 (6 bases). Trimming shortened V by 2 bases and J by 4 bases, and 11 bases separated the two germline ends. This CDR3 is built from 14 residues. Looked up from germline, CDR1 is KGHSH and CDR2 is LQKENI. The CDR3 protein is CASSPMGGFTEAFF. In nucleotides, the CDR3 is TGTGCCAGCTCACCAATGGGGGGCTTCACTGAAGCTTTCTTT.

The gene calls are TRBV5-5 and TRBJ1-2; 7 bases agree with TRBD1. The J segment lost 7 bases and the V segment lost 0 bases, leaving 9 bases of the junction unmatched. The germline CDR1 and CDR2 sequences are SGHKS and YYEKEE (reference sequence). This CDR3 has 15 amino acids. The CDR3 loop reads CASSLDGRGVGGYTF. The CDR3 DNA reads as TGTGCCAGCAGCTTGGATGGCAGGGGGGTTGGTGGCTACACCTTC. The full variable domain, with the rest looked up from reference TRBV5-5 and TRBJ1-2, is DAGVTQSPTHLIKTRGQQVTLRCSPISGHKSVSWYQQVLGQGPQFIFQYYEKEERGRGNFPDRFSARQFPNYSSELNVNALLLGDSALYLCASSLDGRGVGGYTFGSGTRLTVV.

The rearrangement links TRBV5-1 to TRBJ1-5, with D perhaps TRBD1 (6 bases). This CDR3 spans 16 amino acids. V lost 4 bases and J 2 bases, leaving 16 bases between the germline ends. Germline V gene sequence: CDR1 SGHRS, CDR2 YFSETQ. CDR3 nucleotides: TGCGCCAGCAGCCCATTAGGGGGTGTCGGCAATCAGCCCCAGCATTTT. Protein product: CASSPLGGVGNQPQHF.

Only a few counts were recorded for this clone. CDR3 sequence reads: CASSFQGGAQPQHF. The DNA of the CDR3 is TGTGCCAGCAGTTTCCAGGGTGGGGCTCAGCCCCAGCATTTT. The chain has TRBV6-5 and TRBJ1-5, with D maybe TRBD1 (5 bases). CDR1 and CDR2 from the germline V gene are MNHEY and SVGAGI. Trimming left V 4 bases short and J 6 bases short, with 13 bases between. The CDR3 runs 14 residues.

This sequence joins TRBV7-6 and TRBJ1-2; the D is unclear. Germline V gives CDR1 SGHVS, CDR2 FNYEAQ. V lost 5 bases and J lost 5, with 18 bases in between. CDR3 size: 15 residues. CDR3 DNA: TGTGCCAGCAGCCCCCCTGGCCCAGGAGCTTATGGCTACACCTTC. Amino acid sequence: CASSPPGPGAYGYTF.

J is TRBJ2-7 and V is TRBV11-2; D tentatively reads TRBD1 or TRBD2 (5 bases each). Germline assignment: CDR1 SGHAT and CDR2 FQNNGV. V shed 6 bases and J shed 1 base, with 16 bases lying between them. The CDR3 extends over 15 amino acids. CDR3 sequence (DNA): TGTGCCAGCAGTTCGCCCGGGGCTCTTTCCTACGAGCAGTACTTC. Protein: CASSSPGALSYEQYF.

The chain has TRBV6-5 and TRBJ1-3, with D possibly being TRBD1 (6 bases). From germline, CDR1 is MNHEY and CDR2 SVGAGI. Trimming took 4 bases from V and 2 from J, leaving 15 bases between them. CDR3 length: 16 residues. CDR3 amino acids: CASSSPGGGTGNTIYF. Here the CDR3 DNA reads TGTGCCAGCAGTTCCCCGGGAGGGGGGACTGGAAACACCATATATTTT.

This clone has just one count. This chain uses TRBV18 with TRBJ2-7; D gene unclear. The germline V gene encodes CDR1 KGHSH and CDR2 LQKENI. The CDR3 length is 13 residues. Trimming cost V 5 bases and J 3 bases, with 11 bases left between them. The CDR3 coding sequence is TGTGCCAGCTCATCTCCCGACGGCTACGAGCAGTACTTC. Protein sequence: CASSSPDGYEQYF.

The chain employs TRBV11-2 and TRBJ2-7, with TRBD2 identical over 11 bases. V was pared by 6 bases and J by 5 bases, with 3 bases of the junction left unmatched. This CDR3 is built from 13 residues. Germline V CDR1 and CDR2: SGHAT, FQNNGV. The CDR3 loop is CASRPSGGNEQYF. The CDR3 DNA reads TGTGCCAGCAGACCTAGCGGGGGGAACGAGCAGTACTTC.

The chain recombines TRBV7-2 with TRBJ1-6, with no clear D. Trimming shortened V by 2 bases and J by 11 bases, and 7 bases separated the two germline ends. CDR3 length equals 12 residues. Looked up from germline, CDR1 is SGHTA and CDR2 is FQGNSA. CDR3 in amino acids: CASSLLQPPLHF. Written as DNA, the CDR3 is TGTGCCAGCAGCTTACTCCAGCCACCCCTCCACTTT.

This sequence joins TRBV11-2 and TRBJ1-5, with D unresolved. CDR1 is SGHAT and CDR2 is FQNNGV in the germline V gene. Trimming shortened V by 6 bases and J by 5 bases, and 8 bases separated the two germline ends. The CDR3 totals 12 residues. This CDR3 reads CASSRLDQPQHF. CDR3 coding DNA: TGTGCCAGCAGTCGGCTCGATCAGCCCCAGCATTTT.

The chain employs TRBV18 and TRBJ2-2, with TRBD2 matching over 8 bases. The germline gives CDR1 KGHSH, CDR2 LQKENI. The CDR3 extends over 18 amino acids. V dropped 5 bases and J dropped 6; count of bases not matched to a gene: 17. The CDR3 coding sequence is TGTGCCAGCTCAGACCGGGAAGCGGCGAGCGGGGGCGCCGGGGAGCTGTTTTTT. Amino acids: CASSDREAASGGAGELFF.

This chain joins TRBV4-1 and TRBJ1-2; 9 nucleotides line up with TRBD1. Looked up from germline, CDR1 is MGHRA and CDR2 is YSYEKL. Trimming removed 1 base from V and 1 base from J; junction bases left unmatched: 4. There are 16 residues in the CDR3. The CDR3 is CASSQAGTGSNYGYTF. The CDR3 DNA is TGCGCCAGCAGCCAAGCCGGGACAGGGAGTAACTATGGCTACACCTTC.

This CDR3 reads CASSLEGDTEAFF. The CDR3 nucleotides are TGTGCCAGCAGCTTAGAGGGGGACACTGAAGCTTTCTTT. The chain couples TRBV7-2 to TRBJ1-1, with TRBD1 as a possible D gene (6 bases). Germline values: CDR1 SGHTA, CDR2 FQGNSA. This CDR3 region has 13 residues. The V end lost 1 base, the J end lost 3 bases, and 6 bases lay between the germline ends. Full variable domain (outside the CDR3, taken from reference TRBV7-2 and TRBJ1-1): GAGVSQSPSNKVTEKGKDVELRCDPISGHTALYWYRQSLGQGLEFLIYFQGNSAPDKSGLPSDRFSAERTGGSVSTLTIQRTQQEDSAVYLCASSLEGDTEAFFGQGTRLTVV.

V gene TRBV7-9 combines with J gene TRBJ2-5; 8 bases map to TRBD2. The CDR3 extends over 13 amino acids. Germline V gene data show CDR1 as SEHNR and CDR2 as FQNEAQ (reference sequence). The J segment lost 4 bases and the V segment lost 5 bases, leaving 3 bases of the junction unmatched. CDR3 residues: CASSAGTRETQYF. The CDR3 DNA reads TGTGCCAGCAGCGCCGGGACTAGAGAGACCCAGTACTTC.

The V and J genes are TRBV2 and TRBJ1-4, with D uncertain. V lost 2 bases and J 8 bases, leaving 12 bases between the germline ends. In germline, CDR1 is SNHLY, CDR2 FYNNEI. This CDR3 is 14 amino acids long. DNA for the CDR3: TGTGCCAGCAGTGAAAACTGGGTTCTAGAAAAACTGTTTTTT. As protein: CASSENWVLEKLFF. Full variable domain (missing parts from reference TRBV2 and TRBJ1-4): EPEVTQTPSHQVTQMGQEVILRCVPISNHLYFYWYRQILGQKVEFLVSFYNNEISEKSEIFDDQFSVERPDGSNFTLKIRSTKLEDSAMYFCASSENWVLEKLFFGSGTQLSVL.

This clone came up once. The chain couples TRBV12-5 to TRBJ2-3; 9 bases are shared with TRBD2. V lost 2 bases to trimming and J lost 3 bases; unmatched junction nucleotides: 12. The CDR3 contains 18 residues. The germline V gene has CDR1 LGHNT and CDR2 FRNRAP. In DNA form, the CDR3 reads TGTGCTAGTGGTTTGTCTCGGGATGATAGCGGGGGAACAGATACGCAGTATTTT. Translation: CASGLSRDDSGGTDTQYF.

The genes are TRBV5-1 and TRBJ1-1; D is perhaps TRBD1 (5 bases). This CDR3 is 15 amino acids long. Looked up from germline, CDR1 is SGHRS and CDR2 is YFSETQ. With 0 bases removed from V and 5 bases from J, the gap between germline ends came to 14 bases. This chain's CDR3 is CASSLGYGGETEAFF. Written as DNA, the CDR3 is TGCGCCAGCAGCTTGGGTTATGGGGGGGAGACTGAAGCTTTCTTT.

The CDR3 here is CASSETGGPYSNQPQHF. For the CDR3, the DNA is TGCGCCAGCAGTGAGACAGGGGGACCATATAGCAATCAGCCCCAGCATTTT. This chain connects TRBV10-2 to TRBJ1-5; 8 nucleotides align to TRBD1. Germline assignment: CDR1 WSHSY and CDR2 SAAADI. J was trimmed by 0 bases and V by 2 bases; bases with no gene match: 6. The CDR3 runs 17 residues.

Points on this clone: Other DNA variants within this sample encode the same CDR3. The chain couples TRBV5-4 to TRBJ2-7; 7 bases line up with TRBD2. This CDR3 has 16 amino acids. V gave up 0 bases and J gave up 6 bases; unmatched junction bases: 12. The germline V gene encodes CDR1 SGHNT and CDR2 YYREEE (reference sequence). CDR3 DNA: TGTGCCAGCAGCTTGGCTGGGGCTAGCGGAGGCAGCGAGCAGTACTTC. Translated: CASSLAGASGGSEQYF.